This T cell receptor beta chain stems from a study of blood T cell repertoires in COVID-19. Study as a whole: Samples came from the United States, Italy and Spain, spanning acute and convalescent COVID-19. Sample material is recorded as cDNA or gDNA derived from T cells, B-cell-depleted T cells, or PBMCs.

Original handling: Using reference gene primer amplification, nucleated cell counts were estimated. Repertoires were generated with immunoSEQ multiplex PCR, while TCRdb's copy carries only in-frame clones and drops some. That table supplies the V and J calls and clone size; D and trimming were determined from the DNA. The sample includes about 330,000 clones, around 83% of them seen just once. The CDR3 covers 14 residues. The germline V and J ends were trimmed by 5 bases and 9 bases, with 22 bases remaining between them. Germline assignment: CDR1 GTSNPN and CDR2 SVGIG (reference sequence). The specimen sequenced was peripheral blood. The receptor was isolated from a woman in her fifties or sixties with acute or convalescent COVID-19. The chain links TRBV30 to TRBJ1-1, with TRBD1 as a possible D gene (6 bases). CDR3 DNA: TGTGCCTGGGACACCGCGGGGGGGGCCAGCAAAGCTTTCTTT. Protein product: CAWDTAGGASKAFF.